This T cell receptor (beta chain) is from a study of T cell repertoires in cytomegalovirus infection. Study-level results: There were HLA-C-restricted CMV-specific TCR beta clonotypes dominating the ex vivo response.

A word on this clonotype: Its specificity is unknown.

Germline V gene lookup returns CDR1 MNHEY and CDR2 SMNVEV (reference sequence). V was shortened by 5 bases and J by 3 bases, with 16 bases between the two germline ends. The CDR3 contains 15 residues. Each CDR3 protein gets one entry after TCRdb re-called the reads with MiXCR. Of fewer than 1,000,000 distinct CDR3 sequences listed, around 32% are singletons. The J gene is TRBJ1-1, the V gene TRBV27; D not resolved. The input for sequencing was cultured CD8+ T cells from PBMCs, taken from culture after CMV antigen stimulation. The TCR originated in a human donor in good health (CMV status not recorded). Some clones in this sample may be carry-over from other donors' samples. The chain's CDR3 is CASSPIMVYHTEAFF. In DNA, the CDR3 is TGTGCCAGCAGTCCCATTATGGTTTATCACACTGAAGCTTTCTTT.